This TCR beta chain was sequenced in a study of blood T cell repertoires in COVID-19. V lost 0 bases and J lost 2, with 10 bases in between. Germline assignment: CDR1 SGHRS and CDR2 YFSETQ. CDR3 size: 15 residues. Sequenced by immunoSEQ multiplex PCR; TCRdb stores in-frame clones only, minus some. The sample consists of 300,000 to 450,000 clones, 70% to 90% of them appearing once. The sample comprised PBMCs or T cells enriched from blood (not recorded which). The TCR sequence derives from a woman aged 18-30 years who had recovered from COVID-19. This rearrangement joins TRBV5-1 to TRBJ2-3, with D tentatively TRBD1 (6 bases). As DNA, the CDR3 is TGCGCCAGCAGCTTGGGCCAGGGGCTCACAGATACGCAGTATTTT. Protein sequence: CASSLGQGLTDTQYF.